Reported below is one TCR beta chain. Its antigen is undetermined. The PCR made use of 60 Vbeta and 13 Jbeta primers. The data were produced by immunoSEQ multiplex PCR, yet TCRdb's version contains in-frame clones alone and is incomplete. The table shows 240,000 or so clones, with around 80% occurring only once. This specimen belongs to a study of cytomegalovirus exposure and HLA in healthy donors. Study-wide findings and caveats: Reports showed the classifier diagnosing cytomegalovirus status with high specificity and sensitivity.

The V gene lost 1 base and the J gene lost 2 bases, with 8 bases spanning the gap. Germline V gene lookup returns CDR1 KGHSH and CDR2 LQKENI. The CDR3 runs to 14 residues. The genes are TRBV18 and TRBJ2-5; possibly TRBD2 for D (5 bases). The sample was PBMCs. The sequence was obtained from a woman aged 60-75 years in good health and CMV-seropositive. CDR3 bases: TGTGCCAGCTCACCACTAGCGTTTCAAGAGACCCAGTACTTC. It codes for CASSPLAFQETQYF.